These 5 T cell receptor beta chains originate from one sample sequenced in a study of T-cell reconstitution after alpha-beta-depleted transplantation in children. A TCRbeta library incorporating unique molecular identifiers was prepared. TCRdb re-analysed the PCR reads in MiXCR, keeping a single row per CDR3 protein. Of about 580,000 distinct CDR3 sequences listed, roughly 23% are singletons. The input for sequencing was PBMCs, mostly from graft donor cells, taken 360 days after TCRalphabeta/CD19-depleted stem cell transplant. All receptors come from a boy under two years old who had a stem cell transplant for acute myeloid leukemia, so the T cells may come from the graft donor.

This clonotype has more than one count but fewer than ten. The chain combines TRBV12-3 or TRBV12-4 with TRBJ2-5; 8 bases are shared with TRBD2. There are 14 residues in the CDR3. Trimming removed 6 bases from V and 4 bases from J; junction bases left unmatched: 7. CDR3 DNA sequence: TGTGCCAGCAGAACTAGCGGTGTCCCAGAGACCCAGTACTTC. It codes for CASRTSGVPETQYF.

This clonotype was counted a few times. J is TRBJ2-3 and V is TRBV6-1; the D gene is possibly TRBD2 (6 bases). The ends were cut back, 5 bases at V and 1 base at J, with 10 bases in the middle. CDR1 and CDR2 from the germline V gene are MNHNS and SASEGT. The CDR3 runs 14 residues. The CDR3 DNA reads TGTGCCAGCAGTCCTAGCGTAGGCACAGATACGCAGTATTTT. Translated, it gives CASSPSVGTDTQYF.

V usage is TRBV28 and J usage is TRBJ2-7; the match to TRBD2 covers 8 bases. The CDR3 sequence is 18 residues long. Per germline, CDR1 MDHEN and CDR2 SYDVKM. Trimming at V came to 6 bases and at J to 5 bases, leaving 21 bases not matched to a gene. The CDR3 sequence: CASSRPRERGNLRDEQYV. The CDR3 coding sequence is TGTGCCAGCAGCCGTCCGAGGGAGCGGGGGAATTTACGCGACGAGCAGTACGTC.

The table lists this clonotype with many counts. The CDR3 reads CSAKGLITGLYGYTF. The CDR3 coding sequence is TGCAGTGCTAAGGGGCTTATCACAGGTCTCTATGGCTACACCTTC. The chain is built from TRBV20-1 and TRBJ1-2, with D tentatively TRBD1 (5 bases). The CDR3 sequence is 15 residues long. V lost 4 bases and J 4 bases, leaving 19 bases between the germline ends. Germline V gives CDR1 DFQATT, CDR2 SNEGSKA (reference sequence).

This clonotype appeared a few times. The chain uses TRBV29-1 and TRBJ1-2; D possibly corresponds to TRBD1 (5 bases). Germline CDR1 reads SQVTM; CDR2 reads ANQGSEA. This CDR3 region has 13 residues. Trimming shortened V by 0 bases and J by 7 bases, and 12 bases separated the two germline ends. Here the CDR3 reads CSVEDLEGAGYTF. The CDR3 region has the DNA TGCAGCGTTGAAGATCTCGAAGGGGCTGGCTACACCTTC.